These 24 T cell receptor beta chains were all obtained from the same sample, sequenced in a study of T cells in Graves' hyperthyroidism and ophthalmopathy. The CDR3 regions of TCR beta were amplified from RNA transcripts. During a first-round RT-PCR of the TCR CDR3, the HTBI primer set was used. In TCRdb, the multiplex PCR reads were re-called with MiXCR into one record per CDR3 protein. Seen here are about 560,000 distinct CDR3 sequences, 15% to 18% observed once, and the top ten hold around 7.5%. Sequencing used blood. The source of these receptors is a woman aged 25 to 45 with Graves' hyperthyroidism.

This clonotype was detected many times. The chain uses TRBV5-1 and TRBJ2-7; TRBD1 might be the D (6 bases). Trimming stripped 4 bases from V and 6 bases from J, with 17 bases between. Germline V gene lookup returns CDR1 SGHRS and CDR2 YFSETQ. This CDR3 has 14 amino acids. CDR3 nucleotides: TGCGCCAGCAGCAAGACAGGATGGACCTTCGAGCAGTACTTC. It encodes CASSKTGWTFEQYF.

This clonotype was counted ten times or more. CDR3 sequence: CASSSSDSSGNTIYF. The DNA for the CDR3 is TGTGCCAGCAGCTCATCCGACAGCTCTGGAAACACCATATATTTT. The V gene is TRBV7-2, the J gene TRBJ1-3, with D tentatively TRBD1 (5 bases). There are 15 residues in the CDR3. Per germline, CDR1 SGHTA and CDR2 FQGNSA. V dropped 4 bases and J dropped 0 bases, with 10 bases sitting between them.

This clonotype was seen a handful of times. CDR3 DNA: TGTGCCAGCAGCTCCGGACTAGCGGGGGGGGGGTCCGAGCAGTACTTC. Residues: CASSSGLAGGGSEQYF. The chain carries TRBV3-1 and TRBJ2-7; 15 bases line up with TRBD2. Per germline, CDR1 LGHDT and CDR2 YNNKEL (reference sequence). The CDR3 totals 16 residues. V was clipped by 5 bases and J by 6 bases; unmatched bases: 8.

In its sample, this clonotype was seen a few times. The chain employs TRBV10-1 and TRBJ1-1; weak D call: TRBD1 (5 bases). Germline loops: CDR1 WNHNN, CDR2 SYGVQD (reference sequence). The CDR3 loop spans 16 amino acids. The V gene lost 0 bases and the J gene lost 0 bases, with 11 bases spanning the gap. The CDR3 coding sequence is TGCGCCAGCAGTGAGTCGGGGGGTTTCATGAACACTGAAGCTTTCTTT. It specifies CASSESGGFMNTEAFF.

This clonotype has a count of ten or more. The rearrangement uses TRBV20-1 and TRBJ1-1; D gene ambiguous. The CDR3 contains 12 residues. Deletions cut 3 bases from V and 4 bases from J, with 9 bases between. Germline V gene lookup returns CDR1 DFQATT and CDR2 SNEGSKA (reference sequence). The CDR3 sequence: CSARTPSTEAFF. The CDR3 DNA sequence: TGCAGTGCTAGGACACCCAGCACTGAAGCTTTCTTT.

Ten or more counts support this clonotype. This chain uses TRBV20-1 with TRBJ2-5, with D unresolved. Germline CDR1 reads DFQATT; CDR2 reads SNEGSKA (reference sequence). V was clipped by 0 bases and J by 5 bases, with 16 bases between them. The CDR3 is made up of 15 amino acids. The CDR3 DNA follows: TGCAGTGCTAGAGACAGATATAAAACCCAGGAGACCCAGTACTTC. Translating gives CSARDRYKTQETQYF.

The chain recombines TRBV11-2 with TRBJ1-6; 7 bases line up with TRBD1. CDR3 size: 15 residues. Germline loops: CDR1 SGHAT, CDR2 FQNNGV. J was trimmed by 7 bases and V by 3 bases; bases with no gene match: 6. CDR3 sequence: CASSFTGTDNSPLHF. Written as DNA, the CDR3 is TGTGCCAGCAGCTTCACCGGGACAGACAATTCACCCCTCCACTTT.

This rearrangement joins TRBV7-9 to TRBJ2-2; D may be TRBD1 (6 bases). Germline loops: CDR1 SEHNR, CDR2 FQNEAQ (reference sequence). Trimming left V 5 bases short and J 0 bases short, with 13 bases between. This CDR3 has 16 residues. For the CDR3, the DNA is TGTGCCAGCAGCAACCCCGGGACAACGAACACCGGGGAGCTGTTTTTT. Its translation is CASSNPGTTNTGELFF.

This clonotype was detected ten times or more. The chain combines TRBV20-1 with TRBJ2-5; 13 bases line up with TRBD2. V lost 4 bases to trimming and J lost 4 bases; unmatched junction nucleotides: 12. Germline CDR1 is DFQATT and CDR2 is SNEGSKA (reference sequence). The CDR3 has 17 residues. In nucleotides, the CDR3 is TGCAGTGCTACCCAGACTAGCGGGAGGCTGAGGGGAGAGACCCAGTACTTC. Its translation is CSATQTSGRLRGETQYF.

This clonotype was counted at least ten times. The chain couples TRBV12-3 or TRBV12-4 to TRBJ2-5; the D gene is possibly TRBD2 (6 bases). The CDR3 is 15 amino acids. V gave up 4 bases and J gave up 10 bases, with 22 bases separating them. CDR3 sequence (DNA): TGTGCCAGCAGTTCACCCGGGACTGCGGGCACCCACCAGTACTTC. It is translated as CASSSPGTAGTHQYF.

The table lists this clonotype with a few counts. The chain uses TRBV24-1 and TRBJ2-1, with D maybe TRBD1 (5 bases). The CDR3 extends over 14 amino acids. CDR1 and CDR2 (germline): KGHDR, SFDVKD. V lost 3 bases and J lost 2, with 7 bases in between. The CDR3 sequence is CATSDRTTYNEQFF. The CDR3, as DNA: TGTGCCACCAGTGATAGGACAACCTACAATGAGCAGTTCTTC.

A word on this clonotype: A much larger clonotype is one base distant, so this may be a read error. For the CDR3, the DNA is TGTGCCAGCACCCGAAGGGGTCCCGACCAGCCCCAGCATTTT. It specifies CASTRRGPDQPQHF. The chain carries TRBV27 and TRBJ1-5; tentatively, D is TRBD1 (5 bases). The germline gives CDR1 MNHEY, CDR2 SMNVEV (reference sequence). The CDR3 runs to 14 residues. V shed 7 bases and J shed 7 bases, with 17 bases lying between them.

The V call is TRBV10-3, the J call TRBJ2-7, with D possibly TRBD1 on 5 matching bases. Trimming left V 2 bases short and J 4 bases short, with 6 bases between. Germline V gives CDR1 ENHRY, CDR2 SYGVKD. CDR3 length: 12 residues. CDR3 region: CAISEQGYEQYF. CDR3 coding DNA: TGTGCCATCAGTGAGCAGGGTTACGAGCAGTACTTC.

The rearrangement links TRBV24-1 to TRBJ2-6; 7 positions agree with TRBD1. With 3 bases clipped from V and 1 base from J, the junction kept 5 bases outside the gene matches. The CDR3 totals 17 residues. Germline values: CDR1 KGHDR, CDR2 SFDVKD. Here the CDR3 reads CATSDPKQGSGANVLTF. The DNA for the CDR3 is TGTGCCACCAGTGATCCAAAACAGGGGTCTGGGGCCAACGTCCTGACTTTC.

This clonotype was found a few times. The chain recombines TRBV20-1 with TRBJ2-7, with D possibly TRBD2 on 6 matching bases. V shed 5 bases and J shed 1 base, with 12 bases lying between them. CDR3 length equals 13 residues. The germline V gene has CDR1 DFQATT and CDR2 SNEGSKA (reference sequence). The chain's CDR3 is CSASGLKSYEQYF. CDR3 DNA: TGCAGTGCTTCCGGACTAAAATCCTACGAGCAGTACTTC.

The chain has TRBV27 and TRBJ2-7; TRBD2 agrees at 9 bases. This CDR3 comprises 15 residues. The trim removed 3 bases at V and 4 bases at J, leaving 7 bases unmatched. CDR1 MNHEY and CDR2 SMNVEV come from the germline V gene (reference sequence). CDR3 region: CASSFTREGTYEQYF. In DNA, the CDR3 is TGTGCCAGCAGTTTCACGCGGGAGGGGACTTACGAGCAGTACTTC.

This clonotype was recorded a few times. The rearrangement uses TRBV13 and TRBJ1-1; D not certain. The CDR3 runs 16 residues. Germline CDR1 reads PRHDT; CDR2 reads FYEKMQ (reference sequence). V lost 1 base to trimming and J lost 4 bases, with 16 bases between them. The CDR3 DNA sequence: TGTGCCAGCAGCTTAGAACGGGCGAGGTCCGTCACTGAAGCTTTCTTT. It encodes CASSLERARSVTEAFF.

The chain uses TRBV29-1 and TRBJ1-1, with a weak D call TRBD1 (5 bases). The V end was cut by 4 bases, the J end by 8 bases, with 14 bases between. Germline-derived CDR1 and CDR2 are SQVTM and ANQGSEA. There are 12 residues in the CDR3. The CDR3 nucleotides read TGCAGCGTTGCAGGGACCGGGAGGGAAGCTTTCTTT. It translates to CSVAGTGREAFF.

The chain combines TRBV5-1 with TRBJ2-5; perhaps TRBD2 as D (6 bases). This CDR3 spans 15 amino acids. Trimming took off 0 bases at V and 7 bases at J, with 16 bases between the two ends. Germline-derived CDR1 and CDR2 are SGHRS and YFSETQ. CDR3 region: CASSLEGRVGGTQYF. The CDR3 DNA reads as TGCGCCAGCAGCTTGGAAGGCAGGGTGGGGGGGACCCAGTACTTC.

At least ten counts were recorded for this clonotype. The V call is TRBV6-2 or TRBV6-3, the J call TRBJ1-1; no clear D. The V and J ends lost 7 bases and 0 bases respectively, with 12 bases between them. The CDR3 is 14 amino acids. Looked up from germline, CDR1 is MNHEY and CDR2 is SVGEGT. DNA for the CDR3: TGTGCCAGCAACCCAACTGGGGTGAACACTGAAGCTTTCTTT. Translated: CASNPTGVNTEAFF.

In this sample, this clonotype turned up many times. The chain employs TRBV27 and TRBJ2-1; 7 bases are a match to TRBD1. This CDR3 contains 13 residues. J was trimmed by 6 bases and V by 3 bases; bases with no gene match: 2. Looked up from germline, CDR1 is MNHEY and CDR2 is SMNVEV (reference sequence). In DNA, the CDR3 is TGTGCCAGCAGTTTTGGGACAGTCAATGAGCAGTTCTTC. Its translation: CASSFGTVNEQFF.

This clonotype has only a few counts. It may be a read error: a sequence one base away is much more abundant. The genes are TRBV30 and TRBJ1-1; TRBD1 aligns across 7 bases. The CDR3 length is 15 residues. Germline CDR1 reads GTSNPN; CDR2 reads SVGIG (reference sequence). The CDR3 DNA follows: TGTGCCCGGAGTGGCACAGGGGTAGCCGGGGCTGAAGCTTTCTTT. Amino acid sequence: CARSGTGVAGAEAFF.

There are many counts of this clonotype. The CDR3 nucleotides are TGTGCCAGCTCACCAACTAGCGGGAGAGAGACCCAGTACTTC. This gives the protein CASSPTSGRETQYF. This chain connects TRBV18 to TRBJ2-5, with TRBD2 matching over 11 bases. Unmatched junction bases numbered 0, after V lost 2 bases and J lost 4 bases. Germline V CDR1 and CDR2: KGHSH, LQKENI. The CDR3 length is 14 residues.

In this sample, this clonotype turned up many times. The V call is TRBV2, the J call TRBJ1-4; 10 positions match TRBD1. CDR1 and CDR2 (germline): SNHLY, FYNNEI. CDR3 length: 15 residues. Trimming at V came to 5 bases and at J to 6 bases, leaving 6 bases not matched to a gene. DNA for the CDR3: TGTGCCAGCAGTTCAGACAGGGGGCGTTATGAAAAACTGTTTTTT. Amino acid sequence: CASSSDRGRYEKLFF.